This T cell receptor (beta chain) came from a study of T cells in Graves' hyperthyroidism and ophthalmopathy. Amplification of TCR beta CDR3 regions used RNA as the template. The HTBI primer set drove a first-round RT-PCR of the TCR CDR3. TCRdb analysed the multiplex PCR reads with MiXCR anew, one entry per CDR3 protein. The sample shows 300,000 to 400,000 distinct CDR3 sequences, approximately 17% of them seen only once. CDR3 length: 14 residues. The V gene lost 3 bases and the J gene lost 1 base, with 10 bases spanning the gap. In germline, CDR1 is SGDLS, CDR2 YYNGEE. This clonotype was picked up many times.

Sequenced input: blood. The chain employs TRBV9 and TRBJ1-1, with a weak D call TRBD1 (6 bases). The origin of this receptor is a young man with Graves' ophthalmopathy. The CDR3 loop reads CASSARTANTEAFF. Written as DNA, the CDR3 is TGTGCCAGCAGCGCCCGGACAGCGAACACTGAAGCTTTCTTT.